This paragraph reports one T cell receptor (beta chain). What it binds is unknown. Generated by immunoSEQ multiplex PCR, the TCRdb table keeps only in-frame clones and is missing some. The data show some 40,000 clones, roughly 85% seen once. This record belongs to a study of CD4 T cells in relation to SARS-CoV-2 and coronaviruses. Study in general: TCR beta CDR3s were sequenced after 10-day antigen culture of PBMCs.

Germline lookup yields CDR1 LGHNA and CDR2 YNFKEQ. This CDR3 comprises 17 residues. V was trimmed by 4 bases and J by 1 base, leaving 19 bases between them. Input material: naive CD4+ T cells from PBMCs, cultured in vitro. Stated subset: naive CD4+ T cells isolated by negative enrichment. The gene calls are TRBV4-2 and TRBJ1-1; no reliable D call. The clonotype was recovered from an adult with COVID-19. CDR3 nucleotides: TGTGCCAGCAGCCCCCCTCTTCGACAAAACCGGAACACTGAAGCTTTCTTT. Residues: CASSPPLRQNRNTEAFF.